This entry lists 11 T cell receptor beta chains sequenced from one sample in a study of blood T cell repertoires in COVID-19. Only in-frame clones appear in the TCRdb table, and some are missing; sequencing was by immunoSEQ multiplex PCR. The sample carries some 300,000 clones, around 88% recorded once. The sequenced sample was peripheral blood. The origin of the receptors is a woman in her 30s who had recovered from COVID-19.

The gene calls are TRBV5-1 and TRBJ2-7; D is possibly TRBD2 (6 bases). The CDR3 totals 13 residues. V lost 4 bases and J 2 bases, leaving 10 bases between the germline ends. Germline CDR1 reads SGHRS; CDR2 reads YFSETQ. The CDR3: CASSAGSPYEQYF. The CDR3, as DNA: TGCGCCAGCAGCGCGGGGTCACCCTACGAGCAGTACTTC.

The chain couples TRBV7-2 to TRBJ2-7, with 9 bases fitting TRBD2. There are 14 residues in the CDR3. J was trimmed by 6 bases and V by 5 bases; bases with no gene match: 8. The germline gives CDR1 SGHTA, CDR2 FQGNSA. CDR3 in DNA: TGTGCCAGCAGCCCGGGGAGCGGGGGGTCCGAGCAGTACTTC. Translated: CASSPGSGGSEQYF.

V is TRBV28 and J is TRBJ1-2; the D is unclear. This CDR3 contains 15 residues. Germline CDR1 is MDHEN and CDR2 is SYDVKM. Trimming took 5 bases from V and 3 from J, leaving 16 bases between them. The CDR3 loop is CASSPAPRSDYGYTF. CDR3 nucleotide sequence: TGTGCCAGCAGTCCGGCCCCCAGGTCGGACTATGGCTACACCTTC.

In this sample, this clone turned up once. The rearrangement joins TRBV5-4 to TRBJ2-1; D may be TRBD2 (5 bases). The CDR3 contains 17 residues. With 0 bases removed from V and 9 bases from J, the gap between germline ends came to 22 bases. Germline values: CDR1 SGHNT, CDR2 YYREEE (reference sequence). The CDR3 here is CASSLVGAALIMGEQFF. CDR3 nucleotides: TGTGCCAGCAGCTTGGTGGGAGCGGCTTTGATCATGGGTGAGCAGTTCTTC.

The sample holds a few counts of this clone. V usage is TRBV10-2 and J usage is TRBJ1-6, with TRBD1 matching over 10 bases. Germline CDR1 reads WSHSY; CDR2 reads SAAADI. CDR3 length equals 18 residues. With V trimmed by 5 bases and J by 7 bases, 14 bases remained unmatched. The CDR3 bases are TGCGCCAGCAGTTACGGGACAGGGGCGATATCTCTAAATTCACCCCTCCACTTT. Amino acids: CASSYGTGAISLNSPLHF.

This clone has just one count. The genes are TRBV7-6 and TRBJ2-3, with 14 nucleotides matching TRBD2. Germline V gene sequence: CDR1 SGHVS, CDR2 FNYEAQ. The CDR3 loop spans 16 amino acids. The V gene end was trimmed by 1 base and the J gene end by 6 bases; junction bases not matched to a gene: 3. This CDR3 reads CASSLGWTSGGDTQYF. The CDR3 nucleotides read TGTGCCAGCAGCTTAGGGTGGACTAGCGGGGGGGATACGCAGTATTTT.

CDR3 loop: CASSYSGQGLWSNQPQHF. In DNA form, the CDR3 reads TGTGCCAGCAGTTACTCGGGACAGGGGCTCTGGAGCAATCAGCCCCAGCATTTT. This chain uses TRBV6-2 or TRBV6-3 with TRBJ1-5, with 10 bases matching TRBD1. CDR3 length equals 18 residues. Germline assignment: CDR1 MNHEY and CDR2 SVGEGT. V was pared by 0 bases and J by 1 base, with 6 bases of the junction left unmatched.

In DNA, the CDR3 is TGTGCCAGCAGTCCAAACTTACGGGATACGCAGTATTTT. It encodes CASSPNLRDTQYF. This chain uses TRBV6-4 with TRBJ2-3, with unresolved D. V was shortened by 5 bases and J by 6 bases, with 12 bases between the two germline ends. Germline V CDR1 and CDR2: MRHNA, SNTAGT. The CDR3 spans 13 residues.

The chain uses TRBV13 and TRBJ1-4; 12 bases are a match to TRBD1. The CDR3 length is 17 residues. Looked up from germline, CDR1 is PRHDT and CDR2 is FYEKMQ (reference sequence). V shed 4 bases and J 14 bases; nucleotides not matched to a gene: 17. The CDR3 here is CASSSVREGQGALGLFF. The CDR3 DNA follows: TGTGCCAGCAGCTCAGTGAGGGAGGGACAGGGGGCGCTTGGTCTGTTTTTT.

This rearrangement joins TRBV4-1 to TRBJ1-5, with 11 bases identical to TRBD1. Germline V CDR1 and CDR2: MGHRA, YSYEKL. Germline trimming cut 0 bases from V and 7 bases from J; bases unmatched to any gene: 5. The CDR3 spans 16 residues. The CDR3 DNA reads TGCGCCAGCAGCCAAGACGGGACAGGGGGAGGGCAGCCCCAGCATTTT. As protein: CASSQDGTGGGQPQHF.

This chain joins TRBV3-1 (or the pseudogene TRBV3-2) and TRBJ2-3; TRBD2 matches 13 bases. Germline V lookup: CDR1 LGHDT, CDR2 YNNKEL (reference sequence). V shed 4 bases and J 0 bases; nucleotides not matched to a gene: 1. The CDR3 consists of 16 residues. The DNA of the CDR3 is TGTGCCAGCAGCCCGGGACTAGCGGGGAGCACAGATACGCAGTATTTT. Translating gives CASSPGLAGSTDTQYF.